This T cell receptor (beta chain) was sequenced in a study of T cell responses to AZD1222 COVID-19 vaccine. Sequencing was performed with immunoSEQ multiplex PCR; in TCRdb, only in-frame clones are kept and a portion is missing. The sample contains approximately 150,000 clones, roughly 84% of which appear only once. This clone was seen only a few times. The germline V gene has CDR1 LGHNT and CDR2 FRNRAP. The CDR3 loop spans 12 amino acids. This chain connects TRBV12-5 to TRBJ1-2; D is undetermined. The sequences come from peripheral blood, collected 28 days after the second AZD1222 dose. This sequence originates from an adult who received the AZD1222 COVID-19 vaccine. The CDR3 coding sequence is TGTGCCTCATCGGGGAGTAGCTATGGCTACACCTTC. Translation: CASSGSSYGYTF.